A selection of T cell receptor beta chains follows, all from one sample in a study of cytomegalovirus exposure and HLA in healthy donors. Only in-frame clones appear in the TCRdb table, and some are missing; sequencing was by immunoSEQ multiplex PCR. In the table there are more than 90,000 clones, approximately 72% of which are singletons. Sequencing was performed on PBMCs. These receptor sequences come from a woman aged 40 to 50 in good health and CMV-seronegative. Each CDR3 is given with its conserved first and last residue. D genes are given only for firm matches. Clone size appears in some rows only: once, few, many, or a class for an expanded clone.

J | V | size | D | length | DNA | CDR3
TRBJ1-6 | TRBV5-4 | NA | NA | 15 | TGTGCCAGCAGTTGGGGGGAGGGAAACAATTCACCCCTCCACTTT | CASSWGEGNNSPLHF
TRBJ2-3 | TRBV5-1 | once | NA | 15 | TGCGCCAGCAGCTTGGGTGGCGGCGACACAGATACGCAGTATTTT | CASSLGGGDTDTQYF
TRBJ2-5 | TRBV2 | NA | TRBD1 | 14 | TGTGCCAGCAGCGGGACAGGGCAGGCGGGGACCCAGTACTTC | CASSGTGQAGTQYF
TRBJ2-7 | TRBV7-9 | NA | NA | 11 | TGTGCCACGGGTCCGACCTACGAGCAGTACTTC | CATGPTYEQYF
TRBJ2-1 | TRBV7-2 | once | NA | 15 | TGTGCCAGCATCCAGGGGGCGGGGGGGCCGGGTGAGCAGTTCTTC | CASIQGAGGPGEQFF
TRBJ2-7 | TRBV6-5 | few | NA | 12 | TGTGCCAGCAGTCACGACGGGGACGAGCAGTACTTC | CASSHDGDEQYF
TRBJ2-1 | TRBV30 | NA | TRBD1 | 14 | TGTGCCGGCGATCGACAGGGGGTCTACAATGAGCAGTTCTTC | CAGDRQGVYNEQFF
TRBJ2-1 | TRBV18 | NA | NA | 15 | TGTGCCAGCTCACCACGCCAGAATAGCCTTAATGAGCAGTTCTTC | CASSPRQNSLNEQFF
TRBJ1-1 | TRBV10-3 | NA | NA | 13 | TGTGCCATCAGTGGCGGGGTGAACACTGAAGCTTTCTTT | CAISGGVNTEAFF
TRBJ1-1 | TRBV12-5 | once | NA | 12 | TGTGCTAGTGGTCCGCGGTCAGATGAAGCTTTCTTT | CASGPRSDEAFF
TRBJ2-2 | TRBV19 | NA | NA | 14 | TGTGCCAGCAAGACAGGAACGAACACCGGGGAGCTGTTTTTT | CASKTGTNTGELFF
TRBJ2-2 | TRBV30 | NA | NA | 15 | TGTGCCTGGAGTGTGGGGCAGGGCAACACCGGGGAGCTGTTTTTT | CAWSVGQGNTGELFF
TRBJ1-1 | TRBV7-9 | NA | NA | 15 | TGTGCCAGCAGCTTAGGCCCGGGTGCGAACACTGAAGCTTTCTTT | CASSLGPGANTEAFF
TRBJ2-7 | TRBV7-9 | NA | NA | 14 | TGTTCCAGCAGCCCACTGGCTAGTACCCACGAGCAGTACTTC | CSSSPLASTHEQYF
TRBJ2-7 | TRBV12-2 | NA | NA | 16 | TGTGCAAGTCGCTTAGCGCAAGGGGCTACCCCCCACGAGCAGTACTTC | CASRLAQGATPHEQYF
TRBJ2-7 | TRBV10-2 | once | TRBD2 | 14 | TGCGCCTCCTACCCTAGCGGGAGTATCTACGAGCAGTACTTC | CASYPSGSIYEQYF
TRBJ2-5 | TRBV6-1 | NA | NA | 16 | TGTGCCAGCAGTGAGGCTTATAGGGGTAGCCAAGAGACCCAGTACTTC | CASSEAYRGSQETQYF
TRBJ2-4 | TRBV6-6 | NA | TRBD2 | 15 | TGTGCCAGCAGCCAGACTCGGGACTACAAAAACATTCAGTACTTC | CASSQTRDYKNIQYF
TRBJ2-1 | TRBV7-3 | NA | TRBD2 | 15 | TGTGCCAGCAGCCGAGAGCGGGGGGTCCACAATGAGCAGTTCTTC | CASSRERGVHNEQFF
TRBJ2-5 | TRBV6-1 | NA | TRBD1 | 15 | TGTGCCAGCAGTGAATTTGGACAGGGGGTGGAGACCCAGTACTTC | CASSEFGQGVETQYF
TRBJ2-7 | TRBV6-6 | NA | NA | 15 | TGTGCCAGCAGTTTGGGACAAGGGTTTCCGGCCGAGCAGTACTTC | CASSLGQGFPAEQYF
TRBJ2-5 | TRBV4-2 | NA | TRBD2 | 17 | TGTGCCAGCAGCTTGGGGGGTAGCGGGAGGAATTTGGAGACCCAGTACTTC | CASSLGGSGRNLETQYF
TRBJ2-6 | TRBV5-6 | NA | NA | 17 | TGTGCCAGCAGCTGGACGGCTGGACACTCTGGGGCCAACGTCCTGACTTTC | CASSWTAGHSGANVLTF
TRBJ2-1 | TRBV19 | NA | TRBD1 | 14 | TGTGCCAGTAGTTGGACAGGGGGCCACAATGAGCAGTTCTTC | CASSWTGGHNEQFF
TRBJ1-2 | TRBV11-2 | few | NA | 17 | TGTGCCAGCAGCTTAGATGTGGCAGGGAGGCCTAACTATGGCTACACCTTC | CASSLDVAGRPNYGYTF
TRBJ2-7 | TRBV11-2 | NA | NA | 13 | TGTGCCAGCAGCTTAGCGGGAATCGACGAGCAGTACTTC | CASSLAGIDEQYF
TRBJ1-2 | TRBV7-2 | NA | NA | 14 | TGTGCCAGCAGCAACTACAGGGTTGAGGGTGGCTACACCTTC | CASSNYRVEGGYTF
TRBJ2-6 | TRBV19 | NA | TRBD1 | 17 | TGTGCCAGTAGTATGTCGGACAGGCTCTCTGGGGCCAACGTCCTGACTTTC | CASSMSDRLSGANVLTF
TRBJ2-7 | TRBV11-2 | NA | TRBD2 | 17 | TGTGCCAGCAGCTCGGGACTAGCGGGGGGTAGGTCCTACGAGCAGTACTTC | CASSSGLAGGRSYEQYF
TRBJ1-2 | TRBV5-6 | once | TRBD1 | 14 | TGTGCCAGCAGCTTGGAGGGGGCGCGCTATGGCTACACCTTC | CASSLEGARYGYTF
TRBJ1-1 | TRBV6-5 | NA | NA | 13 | TGTGCCAGCAGTTTATACAGGGCTACTGAAGCTTTCTTT | CASSLYRATEAFF
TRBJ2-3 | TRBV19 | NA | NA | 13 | TGTGCCAGCGGGTACGGGGGTCCGGATACGCAGTATTTT | CASGYGGPDTQYF
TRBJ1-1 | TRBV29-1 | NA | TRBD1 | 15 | TGCAGCCCGGGGGAACACGGGACAGGGGAAACTGAAGCTTTCTTT | CSPGEHGTGETEAFF
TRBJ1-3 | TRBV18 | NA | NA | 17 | TGTGCCAGCTCACCGATTTCGCAGGGCAGGTCTGGAAACACCATATATTTT | CASSPISQGRSGNTIYF
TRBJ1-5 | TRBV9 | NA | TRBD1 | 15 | TGTGCCAGCAGCGTCGGGACAGGGGACAATCAGCCCCAGCATTTT | CASSVGTGDNQPQHF
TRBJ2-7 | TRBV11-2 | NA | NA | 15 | TGTGCCAGCAGCTTAGATCCAGGGGCTGGTTACGAGCAGTACTTC | CASSLDPGAGYEQYF
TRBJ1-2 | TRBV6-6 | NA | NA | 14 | TGTGCCAGCAGTTACTCCGGGGGAGACTATGGCTACACCTTC | CASSYSGGDYGYTF
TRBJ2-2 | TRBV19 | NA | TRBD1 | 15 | TGTGCCAGTAGTGTAGGACAGGGGGACACCGGGGAGCTGTTTTTT | CASSVGQGDTGELFF
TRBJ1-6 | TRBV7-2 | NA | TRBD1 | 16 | TGTGCCAGCAGCTTAGCCCCGGGACAGGGGGCCTCACCCCTCCACTTT | CASSLAPGQGASPLHF
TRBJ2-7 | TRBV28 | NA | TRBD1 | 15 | TGTGCCAGCAGCCGGCAGGTGGCAGGGGGACACGAGCAGTACTTC | CASSRQVAGGHEQYF
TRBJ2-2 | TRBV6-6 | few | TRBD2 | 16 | TGTGCCAGCAGTCTTAATCTAGCGGGAGATACTGGGGAGCTGTTTTTT | CASSLNLAGDTGELFF
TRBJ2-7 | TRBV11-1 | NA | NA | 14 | TGTGCCAGCAGCCCCCCCCTTCGCGGGGACGAGCAGTACTTC | CASSPPLRGDEQYF
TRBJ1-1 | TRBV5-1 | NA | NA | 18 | TGCGCCAGAAGCTTGGATATGCTGGGGCCCCGCTTTGACACTGAAGCTTTCTTT | CARSLDMLGPRFDTEAFF
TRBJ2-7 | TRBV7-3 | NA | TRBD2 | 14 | TGTGCCAGCAGCTCTAGCGGGGGAATCTACGAGCAGTACTTC | CASSSSGGIYEQYF
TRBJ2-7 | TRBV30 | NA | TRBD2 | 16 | TGTGCCTGGAGTGTACTCGGGACTAGCGGTGGGTACGAGCAGTACTTC | CAWSVLGTSGGYEQYF